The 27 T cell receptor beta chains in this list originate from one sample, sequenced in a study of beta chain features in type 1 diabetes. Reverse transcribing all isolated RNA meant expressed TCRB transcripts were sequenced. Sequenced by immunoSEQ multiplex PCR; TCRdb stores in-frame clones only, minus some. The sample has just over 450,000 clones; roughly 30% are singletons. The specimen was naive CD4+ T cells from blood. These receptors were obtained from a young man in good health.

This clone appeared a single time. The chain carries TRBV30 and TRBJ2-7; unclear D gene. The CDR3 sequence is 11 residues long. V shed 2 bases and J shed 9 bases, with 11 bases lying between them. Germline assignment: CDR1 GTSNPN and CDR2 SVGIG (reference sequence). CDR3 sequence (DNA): TGTGCCTGGAGTCCGGGTGGTGGGCAGTACTTC. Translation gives CAWSPGGGQYF.

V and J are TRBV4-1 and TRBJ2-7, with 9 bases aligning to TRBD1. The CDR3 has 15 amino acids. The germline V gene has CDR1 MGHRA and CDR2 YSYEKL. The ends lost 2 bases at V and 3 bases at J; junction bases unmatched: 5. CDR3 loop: CASSQPGQGLYEQYF. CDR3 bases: TGCGCCAGCAGCCAACCGGGACAGGGCCTCTACGAGCAGTACTTC.

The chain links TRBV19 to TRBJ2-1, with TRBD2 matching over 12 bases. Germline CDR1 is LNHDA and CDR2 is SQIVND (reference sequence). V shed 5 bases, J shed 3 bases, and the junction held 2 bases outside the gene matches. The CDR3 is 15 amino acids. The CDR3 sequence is CASSRLAGDYNEQFF. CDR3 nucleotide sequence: TGTGCCAGTAGTCGACTAGCGGGAGACTACAATGAGCAGTTCTTC. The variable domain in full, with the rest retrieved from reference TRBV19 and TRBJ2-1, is DGGITQSPKYLFRKEGQNVTLSCEQNLNHDAMYWYRQDPGQGLRLIYYSQIVNDFQKGDIAEGYSVSREKKESFPLTVTSAQKNPTAFYLCASSRLAGDYNEQFFGPGTRLTVL.

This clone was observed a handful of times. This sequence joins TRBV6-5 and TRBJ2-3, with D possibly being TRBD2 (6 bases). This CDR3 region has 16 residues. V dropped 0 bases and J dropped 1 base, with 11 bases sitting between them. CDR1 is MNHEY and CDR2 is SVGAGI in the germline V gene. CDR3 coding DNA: TGTGCCAGCAGTTACTCGTCGGGGGTTGGCACAGATACGCAGTATTTT. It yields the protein CASSYSSGVGTDTQYF.

The CDR3 sequence is CAWGTGMVAQHF. CDR3 sequence (DNA): TGTGCCTGGGGGACAGGGATGGTTGCCCAGCATTTT. This chain connects TRBV30 to TRBJ1-5, with TRBD1 identical over 9 bases. This CDR3 spans 12 amino acids. Germline V gene lookup returns CDR1 GTSNPN and CDR2 SVGIG (reference sequence). The junction had 7 bases not matched to a gene; V was cut back by 5 bases and J by 11 bases.

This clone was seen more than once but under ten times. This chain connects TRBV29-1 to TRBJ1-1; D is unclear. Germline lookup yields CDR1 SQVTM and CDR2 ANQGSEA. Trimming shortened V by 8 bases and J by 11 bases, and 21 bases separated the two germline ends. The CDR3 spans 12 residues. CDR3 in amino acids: CSSTAATLGAFF. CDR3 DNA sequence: TGCAGCTCAACCGCCGCGACTCTTGGCGCTTTCTTT.

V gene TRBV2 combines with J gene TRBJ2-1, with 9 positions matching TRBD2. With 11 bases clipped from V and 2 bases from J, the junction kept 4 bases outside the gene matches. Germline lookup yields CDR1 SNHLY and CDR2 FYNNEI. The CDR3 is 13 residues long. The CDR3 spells CAGASGTYNEQFF. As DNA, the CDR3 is TGTGCCGGGGCTAGCGGGACCTACAATGAGCAGTTCTTC.

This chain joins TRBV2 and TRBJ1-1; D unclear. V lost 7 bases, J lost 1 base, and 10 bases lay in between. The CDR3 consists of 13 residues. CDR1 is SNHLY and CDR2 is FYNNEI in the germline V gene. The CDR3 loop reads CASNSVRNTEAFF. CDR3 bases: TGTGCCAGCAATTCCGTCAGGAACACTGAAGCTTTCTTT.

The chain's CDR3 is CASSPRDRYEQYF. CDR3 DNA sequence: TGTGCCAGCAGCCCTCGGGACCGATACGAGCAGTACTTC. The chain links TRBV11-1 to TRBJ2-7, with D perhaps assigned TRBD1 or TRBD2 (5 bases each). Germline CDR1 reads SGHAT; CDR2 reads FQDESV (reference sequence). V was pared by 5 bases and J by 4 bases, with 12 bases between. The CDR3 is made up of 13 amino acids.

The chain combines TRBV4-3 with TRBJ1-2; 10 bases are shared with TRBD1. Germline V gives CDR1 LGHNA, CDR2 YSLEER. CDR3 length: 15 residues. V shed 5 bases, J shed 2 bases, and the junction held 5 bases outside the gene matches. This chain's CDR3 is CASSYGQGENYGYTF. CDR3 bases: TGCGCCAGCAGCTACGGACAGGGGGAGAACTATGGCTACACCTTC.

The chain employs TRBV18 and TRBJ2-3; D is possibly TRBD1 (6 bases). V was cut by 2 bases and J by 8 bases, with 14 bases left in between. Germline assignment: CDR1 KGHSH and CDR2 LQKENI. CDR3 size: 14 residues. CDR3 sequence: CASSPNRVDGTQYF. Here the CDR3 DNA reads TGTGCCAGCTCACCAAACAGGGTTGATGGTACGCAGTATTTT.

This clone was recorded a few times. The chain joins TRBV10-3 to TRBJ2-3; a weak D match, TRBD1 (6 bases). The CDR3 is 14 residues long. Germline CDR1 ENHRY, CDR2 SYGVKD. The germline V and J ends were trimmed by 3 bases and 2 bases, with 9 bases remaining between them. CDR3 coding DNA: TGTGCCATCAGTGATAACAGGGTCACAGATACGCAGTATTTT. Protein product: CAISDNRVTDTQYF.

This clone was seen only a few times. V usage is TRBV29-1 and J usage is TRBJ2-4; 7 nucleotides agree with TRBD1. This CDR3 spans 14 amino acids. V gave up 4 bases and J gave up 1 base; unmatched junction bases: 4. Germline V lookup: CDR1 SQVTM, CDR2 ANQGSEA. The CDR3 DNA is TGCAGCGTTGGACAGGGACAGGCCAAAAACATTCAGTACTTC. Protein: CSVGQGQAKNIQYF. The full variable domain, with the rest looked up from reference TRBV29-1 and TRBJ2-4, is SAVISQKPSRDICQRGTSLTIQCQVDSQVTMMFWYRQQPGQSLTLIATANQGSEATYESGFVIDKFPISRPNLTFSTLTVSNMSPEDSSIYLCSVGQGQAKNIQYFGAGTRLSVL.

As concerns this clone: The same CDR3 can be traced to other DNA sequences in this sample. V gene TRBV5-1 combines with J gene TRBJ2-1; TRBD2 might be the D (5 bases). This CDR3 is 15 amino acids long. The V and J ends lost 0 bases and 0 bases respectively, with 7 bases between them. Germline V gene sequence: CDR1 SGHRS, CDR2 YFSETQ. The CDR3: CASSLGGSSYNEQFF. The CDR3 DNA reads TGCGCCAGCAGCTTGGGTGGGAGCTCCTACAATGAGCAGTTCTTC.

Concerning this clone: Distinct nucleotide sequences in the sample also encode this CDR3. CDR3 in amino acids: CASSAASGTYNEQFF. The CDR3 DNA reads TGTGCCAGCAGCGCCGCTAGCGGTACCTACAATGAGCAGTTCTTC. J is TRBJ2-1 and V is TRBV7-9; 7 bases agree with TRBD2. J lost 2 bases, V lost 5 bases, and 6 bases had no gene match. The CDR3 extends over 15 amino acids. Germline CDR1 is SEHNR and CDR2 is FQNEAQ (reference sequence).

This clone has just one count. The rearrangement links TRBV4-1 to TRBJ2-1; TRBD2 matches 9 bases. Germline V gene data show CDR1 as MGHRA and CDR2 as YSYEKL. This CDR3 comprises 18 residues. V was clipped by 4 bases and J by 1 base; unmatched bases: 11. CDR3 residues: CASSRSPLAGLSYNEQFF. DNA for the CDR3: TGCGCCAGCAGCCGATCCCCCCTAGCGGGGCTATCCTACAATGAGCAGTTCTTC.

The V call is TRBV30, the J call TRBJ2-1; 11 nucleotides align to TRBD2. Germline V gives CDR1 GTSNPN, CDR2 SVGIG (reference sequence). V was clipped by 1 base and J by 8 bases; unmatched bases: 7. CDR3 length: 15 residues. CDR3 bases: TGTGCCTGGAGTGGTGGGCTAGCGGGGGGCTATGAGCAGTTCTTC. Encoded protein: CAWSGGLAGGYEQFF.

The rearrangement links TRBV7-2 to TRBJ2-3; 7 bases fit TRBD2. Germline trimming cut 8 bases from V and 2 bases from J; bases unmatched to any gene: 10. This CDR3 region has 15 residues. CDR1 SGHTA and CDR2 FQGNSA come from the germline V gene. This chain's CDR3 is CASGRFSGDTDTQYF. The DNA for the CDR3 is TGTGCCAGCGGTCGTTTCAGCGGGGACACAGATACGCAGTATTTT.

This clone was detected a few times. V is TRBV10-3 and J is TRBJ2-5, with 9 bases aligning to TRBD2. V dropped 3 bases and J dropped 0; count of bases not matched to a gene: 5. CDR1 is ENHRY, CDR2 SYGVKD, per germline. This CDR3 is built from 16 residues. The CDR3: CAISERAGGHQETQYF. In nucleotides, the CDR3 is TGTGCCATCAGTGAACGGGCGGGAGGGCACCAAGAGACCCAGTACTTC.

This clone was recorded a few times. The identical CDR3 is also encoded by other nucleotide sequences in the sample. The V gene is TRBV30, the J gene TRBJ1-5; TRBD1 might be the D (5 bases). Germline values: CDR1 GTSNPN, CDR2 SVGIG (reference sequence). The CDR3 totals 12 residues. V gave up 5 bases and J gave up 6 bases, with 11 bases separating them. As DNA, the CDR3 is TGTGCCTGGGCACTCGGGGGTCAGCCCCAGCATTTT. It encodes CAWALGGQPQHF.

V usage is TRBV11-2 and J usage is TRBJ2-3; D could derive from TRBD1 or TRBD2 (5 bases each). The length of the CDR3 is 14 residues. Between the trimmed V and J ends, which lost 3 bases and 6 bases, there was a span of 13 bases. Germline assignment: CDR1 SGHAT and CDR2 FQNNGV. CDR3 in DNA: TGTGCCAGCAGCTTCTCGGGGCGGGCGGATACGCAGTATTTT. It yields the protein CASSFSGRADTQYF.

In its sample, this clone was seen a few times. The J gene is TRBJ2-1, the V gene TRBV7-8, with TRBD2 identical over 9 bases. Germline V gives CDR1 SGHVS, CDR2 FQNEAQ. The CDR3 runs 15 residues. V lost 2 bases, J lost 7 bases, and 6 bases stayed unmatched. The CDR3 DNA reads TGTGCCAGCAGCTTAAATAGACTAGCGGAAAATGAGCAGTTCTTC. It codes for CASSLNRLAENEQFF.

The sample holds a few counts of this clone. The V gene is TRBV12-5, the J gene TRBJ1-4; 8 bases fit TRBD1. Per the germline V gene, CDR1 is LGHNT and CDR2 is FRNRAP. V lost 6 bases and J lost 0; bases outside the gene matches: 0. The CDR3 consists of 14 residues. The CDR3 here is CASGQGATNEKLFF. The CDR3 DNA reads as TGTGCTAGTGGACAGGGGGCAACTAATGAAAAACTGTTTTTT. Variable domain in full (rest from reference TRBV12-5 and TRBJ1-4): DARVTQTPRHKVTEMGQEVTMRCQPILGHNTVFWYRQTMMQGLELLAYFRNRAPLDDSGMPKDRFSAEMPDATLATLKIQPSEPRDSAVYFCASGQGATNEKLFFGSGTQLSVL.

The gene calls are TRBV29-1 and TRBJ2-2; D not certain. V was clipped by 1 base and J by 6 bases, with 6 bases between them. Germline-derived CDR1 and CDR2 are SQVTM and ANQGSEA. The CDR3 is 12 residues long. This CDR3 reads CSVEAESGELFF. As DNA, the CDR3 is TGCAGCGTTGAAGCGGAATCCGGGGAGCTGTTTTTT.

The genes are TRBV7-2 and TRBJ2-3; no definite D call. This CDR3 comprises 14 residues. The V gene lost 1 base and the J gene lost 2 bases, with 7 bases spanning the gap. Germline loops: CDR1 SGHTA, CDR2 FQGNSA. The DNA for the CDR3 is TGTGCCAGCAGCTTAGAGAAGCCCACAGATACGCAGTATTTT. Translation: CASSLEKPTDTQYF.

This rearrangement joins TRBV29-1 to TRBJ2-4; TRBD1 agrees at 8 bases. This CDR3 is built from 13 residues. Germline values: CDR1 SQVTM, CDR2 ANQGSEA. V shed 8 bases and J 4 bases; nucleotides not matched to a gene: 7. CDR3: CSYLGQAKNIQYF. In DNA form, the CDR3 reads TGCAGCTACCTGGGACAGGCAAAAAACATTCAGTACTTC.

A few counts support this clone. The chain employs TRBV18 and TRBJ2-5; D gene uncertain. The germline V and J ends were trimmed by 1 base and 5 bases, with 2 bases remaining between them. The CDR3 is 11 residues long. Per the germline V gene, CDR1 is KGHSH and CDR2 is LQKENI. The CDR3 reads CASSPRETQYF. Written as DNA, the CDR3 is TGTGCCAGCTCACCACGCGAGACCCAGTACTTC.